This T cell receptor beta chain was sequenced for a study of cytomegalovirus exposure and HLA in healthy donors. This CDR3 contains 16 residues. Trimming took off 6 bases at V and 3 bases at J, with 18 bases between the two ends. The germline V gene encodes CDR1 MDHEN and CDR2 SYDVKM. It was with 60 Vbeta and 13 Jbeta primers that the PCR ran. Produced via immunoSEQ multiplex PCR; TCRdb's table is partial and in-frame only. This sample has 100,000 to 150,000 clones, with around 77% found just once. V and J are TRBV28 and TRBJ1-5; weak D call: TRBD1 (6 bases). This clonotype was sampled from a woman aged 55-70 years in good health and CMV-seronegative. Source material: PBMCs. The CDR3 loop reads CASSPSDSRDNQPQHF. The CDR3 region has the DNA TGTGCCAGCAGCCCCTCGGACAGCCGCGACAATCAGCCCCAGCATTTT.